This T cell receptor (beta chain) was identified during a study of CD4 T cells in relation to SARS-CoV-2 and coronaviruses. Assay: immunoSEQ multiplex PCR; the TCRdb copy retains only in-frame clones and omits some. The sample shows about 36,000 clones, 77% of them seen only once. About this clone itself: The antigen is unknown.

This CDR3 comprises 18 residues. Germline V lookup: CDR1 SGHAT, CDR2 FQNNGV. V was cut by 0 bases and J by 3 bases, with 18 bases left in between. The chain links TRBV11-2 to TRBJ2-1; the D gene is possibly TRBD1 (5 bases). Sample: memory CD4+ T cells from PBMCs, cultured in vitro. This TCR was recovered from an adult with COVID-19. CDR3 in amino acids: CASSLDPGQGRFYNEQFF. DNA for the CDR3: TGTGCCAGCAGCTTAGATCCTGGGCAGGGTCGGTTCTACAATGAGCAGTTCTTC.